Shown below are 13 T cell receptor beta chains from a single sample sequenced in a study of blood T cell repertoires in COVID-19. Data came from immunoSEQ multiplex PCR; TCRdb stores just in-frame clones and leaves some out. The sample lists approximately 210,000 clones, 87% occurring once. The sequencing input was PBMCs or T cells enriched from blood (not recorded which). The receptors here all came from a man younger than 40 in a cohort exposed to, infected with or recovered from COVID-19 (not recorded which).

DNA of the CDR3: TGTGCCAGCAGTCCTTTCCGGACAGTTCGCACTGGAGATAACACTGAAGCTTTCTTT. It encodes CASSPFRTVRTGDNTEAFF. V usage is TRBV28 and J usage is TRBJ1-1; TRBD1 might be the D (6 bases). The germline V gene has CDR1 MDHEN and CDR2 SYDVKM. The CDR3 runs 19 residues. V lost 5 bases, J lost 2 bases, and 27 bases lay in between.

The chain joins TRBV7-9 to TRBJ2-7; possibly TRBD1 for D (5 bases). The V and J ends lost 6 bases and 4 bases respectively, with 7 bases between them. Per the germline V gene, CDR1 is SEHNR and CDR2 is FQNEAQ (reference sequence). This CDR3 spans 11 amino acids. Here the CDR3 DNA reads TGTGCCAGCAGTAGGGGATACGAGCAGTACTTC. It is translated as CASSRGYEQYF. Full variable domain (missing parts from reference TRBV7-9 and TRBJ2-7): DTGVSQNPRHKITKRGQNVTFRCDPISEHNRLYWYRQTLGQGPEFLTYFQNEAQLEKSRLLSDRFSAERPKGSFSTLEIQRTEQGDSAMYLCASSRGYEQYFGPGTRLTVT.

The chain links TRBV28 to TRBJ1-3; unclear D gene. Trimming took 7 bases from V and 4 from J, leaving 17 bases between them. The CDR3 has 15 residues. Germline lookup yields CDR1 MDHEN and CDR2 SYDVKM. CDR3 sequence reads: CASILAEGKGNTIYF. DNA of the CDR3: TGTGCCAGCATATTAGCGGAGGGAAAGGGAAACACCATATATTTT.

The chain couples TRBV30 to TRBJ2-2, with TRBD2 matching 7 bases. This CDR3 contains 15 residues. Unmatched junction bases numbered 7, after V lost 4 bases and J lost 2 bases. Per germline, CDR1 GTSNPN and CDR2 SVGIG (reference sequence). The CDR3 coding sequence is TGTGCCTGGATTCGCCTAGCGGTTAACACCGGGGAGCTGTTTTTT. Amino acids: CAWIRLAVNTGELFF.

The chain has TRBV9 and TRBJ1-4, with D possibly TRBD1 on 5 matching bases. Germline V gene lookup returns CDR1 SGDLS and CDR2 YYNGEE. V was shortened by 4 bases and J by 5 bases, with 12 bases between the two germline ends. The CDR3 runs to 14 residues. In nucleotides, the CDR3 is TGTGCCAGCAGCCCCAGGGTAGGGAATGAAAAACTGTTTTTT. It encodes CASSPRVGNEKLFF.

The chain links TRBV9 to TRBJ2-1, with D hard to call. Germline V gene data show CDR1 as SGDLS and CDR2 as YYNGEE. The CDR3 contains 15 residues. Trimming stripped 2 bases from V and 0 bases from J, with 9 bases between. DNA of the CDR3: TGTGCCAGCAGCGTCGGGTCAGCCTCCTACAATGAGCAGTTCTTC. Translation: CASSVGSASYNEQFF.

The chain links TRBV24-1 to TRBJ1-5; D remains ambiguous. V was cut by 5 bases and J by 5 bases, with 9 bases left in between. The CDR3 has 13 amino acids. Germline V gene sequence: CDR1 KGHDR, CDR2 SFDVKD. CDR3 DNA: TGTGCCACCAGTGGGGCTTATTATCAGCCCCAGCATTTT. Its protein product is CATSGAYYQPQHF.

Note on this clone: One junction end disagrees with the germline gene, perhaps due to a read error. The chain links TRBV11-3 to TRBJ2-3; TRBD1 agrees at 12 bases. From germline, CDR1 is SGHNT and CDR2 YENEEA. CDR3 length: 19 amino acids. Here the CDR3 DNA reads TGTGCCAGCAGCAGTAAACCCTACCCCGGGACAGGGGGCACGGATACGCAGTATTTT. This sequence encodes CASSSKPYPGTGGTDTQYF. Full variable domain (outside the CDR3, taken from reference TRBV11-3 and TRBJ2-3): EAGVVQSPRYKIIEKKQPVAFWCNPISGHNTLYWYLQNLGQGPELLIRYENEEAVDDSQLPKDRFSAERLKGVDSTLKIQPAELGDSAVYLCASSSKPYPGTGGTDTQYFGPGTRLTVL.

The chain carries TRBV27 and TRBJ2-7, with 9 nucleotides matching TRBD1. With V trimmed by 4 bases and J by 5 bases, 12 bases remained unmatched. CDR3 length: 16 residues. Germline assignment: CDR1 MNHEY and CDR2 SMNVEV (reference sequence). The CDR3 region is CASSSYRGRISHEQYF. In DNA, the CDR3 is TGTGCCAGCAGTTCCTACAGGGGGCGCATTTCCCACGAGCAGTACTTC.

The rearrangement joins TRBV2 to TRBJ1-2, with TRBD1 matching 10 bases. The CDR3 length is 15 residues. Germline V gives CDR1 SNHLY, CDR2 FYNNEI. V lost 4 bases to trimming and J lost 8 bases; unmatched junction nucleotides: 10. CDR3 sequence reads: CASSGDRGPVRGYTF. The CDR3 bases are TGTGCCAGCAGTGGAGACAGGGGGCCCGTCCGGGGCTACACCTTC.

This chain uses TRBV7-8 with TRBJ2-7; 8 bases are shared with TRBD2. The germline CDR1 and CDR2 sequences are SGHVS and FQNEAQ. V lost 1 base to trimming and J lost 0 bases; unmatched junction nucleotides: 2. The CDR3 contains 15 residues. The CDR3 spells CASSLGGTSSYEQYF. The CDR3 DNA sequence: TGTGCCAGCAGCTTAGGAGGGACTAGCTCCTACGAGCAGTACTTC. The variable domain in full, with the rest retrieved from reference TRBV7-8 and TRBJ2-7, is GAGVSQSPRYKVAKRGQDVALRCDPISGHVSLFWYQQALGQGPEFLTYFQNEAQLDKSGLPSDRFFAERPEGSVSTLKIQRTQQEDSAVYLCASSLGGTSSYEQYFGPGTRLTVT.

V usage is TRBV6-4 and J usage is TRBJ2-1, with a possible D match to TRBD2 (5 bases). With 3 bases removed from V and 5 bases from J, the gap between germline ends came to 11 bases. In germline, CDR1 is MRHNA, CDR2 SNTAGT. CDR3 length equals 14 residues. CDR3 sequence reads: CASSEQLEDNEQFF. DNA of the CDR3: TGTGCCAGCAGTGAACAGCTGGAGGACAATGAGCAGTTCTTC.

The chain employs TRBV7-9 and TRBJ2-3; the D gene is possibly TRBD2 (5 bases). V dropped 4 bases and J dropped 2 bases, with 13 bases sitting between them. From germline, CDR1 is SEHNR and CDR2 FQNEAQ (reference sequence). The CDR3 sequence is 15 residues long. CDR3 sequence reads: CASSWTDDFTDTQYF. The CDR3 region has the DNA TGTGCCAGCAGCTGGACTGACGACTTCACAGATACGCAGTATTTT.